The 3 T cell receptor beta chains presented below share a single source sample, sequenced in a study of blood T cell repertoires in COVID-19 (dated by TCRdb to about 2020). The library was obtained by the immunoSEQ multiplex PCR assay. Here the immuneACCESS table is served through TCRdb, limited to in-frame sequences with V and J called. Missing clones are a known gap in these copies; in checked studies unresolved V genes cover under half, and the rest lacks a known reason. In this sample the table shows around 100,000 clones, approximately 91% of which occur a single time. The biggest ten clones account for roughly 0.88% of the sample. The material sequenced was peripheral blood. These receptors were obtained from a man aged 55 to 70 with acute or convalescent COVID-19.

The chain carries TRBV30 and TRBJ1-3; D not certain. The CDR3 totals 15 residues. The germline gives CDR1 GTSNPN, CDR2 SVGIG (reference sequence). V was cut by 0 bases and J by 0 bases, with 9 bases left in between. The CDR3 nucleotides are TGTGCCTGGAGTGTCACCAGTGCCTCTGGAAACACCATATATTTT. It translates to CAWSVTSASGNTIYF.

The rearrangement joins TRBV3-1 (or the pseudogene TRBV3-2) to TRBJ2-7, with 9 bases that match TRBD1. CDR3 length: 15 amino acids. V shed 2 bases, J shed 9 bases, and the junction held 11 bases outside the gene matches. Germline CDR1 reads LGHDT; CDR2 reads YNNKEL (reference sequence). The CDR3 protein is CASSQYLTGGYGQYF. The CDR3 nucleotides read TGTGCCAGCAGCCAATACCTGACAGGGGGTTATGGGCAGTACTTC.

The chain joins TRBV3-1 (or the pseudogene TRBV3-2) to TRBJ2-1, with TRBD2 matching 11 bases. With V trimmed by 8 bases and J by 5 bases, 5 bases remained unmatched. This CDR3 has 14 residues. Looked up from germline, CDR1 is LGHDT and CDR2 is YNNKEL (reference sequence). The CDR3 DNA reads TGTGCCAGCTCCGGGACTAGCGGAGACAATGAGCAGTTCTTC. Its translation: CASSGTSGDNEQFF.